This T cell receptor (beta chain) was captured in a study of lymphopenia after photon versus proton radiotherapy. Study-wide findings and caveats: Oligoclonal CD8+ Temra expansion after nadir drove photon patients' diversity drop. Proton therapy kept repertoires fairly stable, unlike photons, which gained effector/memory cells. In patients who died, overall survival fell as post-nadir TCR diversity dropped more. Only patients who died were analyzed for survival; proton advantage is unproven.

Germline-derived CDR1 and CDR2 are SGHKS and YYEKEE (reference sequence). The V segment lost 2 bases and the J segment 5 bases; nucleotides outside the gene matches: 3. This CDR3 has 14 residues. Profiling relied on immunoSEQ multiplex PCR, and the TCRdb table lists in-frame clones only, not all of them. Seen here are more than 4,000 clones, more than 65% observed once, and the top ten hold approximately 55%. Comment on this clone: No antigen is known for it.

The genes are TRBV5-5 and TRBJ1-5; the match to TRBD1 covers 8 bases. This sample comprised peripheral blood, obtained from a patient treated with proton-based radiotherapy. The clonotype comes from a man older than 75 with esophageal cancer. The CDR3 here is CASSFGQGHQPQHF. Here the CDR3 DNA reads TGTGCCAGCAGCTTCGGACAGGGCCATCAGCCCCAGCATTTT.